This TCR beta chain comes out of a study of blood T cell repertoires in COVID-19. Repertoires were generated with immunoSEQ multiplex PCR, while TCRdb's copy carries only in-frame clones and drops some. Of about 250,000 clones in the sample, roughly 82% were seen once. Germline V gives CDR1 SNHLY, CDR2 FYNNEI. V lost 10 bases to trimming and J lost 7 bases; unmatched junction nucleotides: 13. The CDR3 contains 15 residues. The sequencing sample was made of peripheral blood. The V gene is TRBV2, the J gene TRBJ1-6; 7 positions match TRBD1. The TCR sequence derives from a woman in her seventies with acute or convalescent COVID-19. CDR3 sequence reads: CANGGTADSNSPLHF. CDR3 nucleotides: TGTGCCAACGGTGGGACAGCCGACAGCAATTCACCCCTCCACTTT.